This T cell receptor (beta chain) was sequenced in a study of blood T cell repertoires in COVID-19. Measured with immunoSEQ multiplex PCR; TCRdb has only the in-frame clones, and not every one. The profile shows 110,000 or so clones, roughly 80% of them singletons. CDR3 size: 13 residues. Per germline, CDR1 LGHDT and CDR2 YNNKEL (reference sequence). V was clipped by 3 bases and J by 3 bases, with 8 bases between them. This clone appeared a single time. Sequenced input: peripheral blood. The chain has TRBV3-1 (or the pseudogene TRBV3-2) and TRBJ1-2, with D possibly TRBD1 on 5 matching bases. The receptor was derived from a man between 45 and 60 years old with acute or convalescent COVID-19. The CDR3 sequence is CASSQGLDYGYTF. The CDR3 coding sequence is TGTGCCAGCAGCCAGGGACTCGACTATGGCTACACCTTC.